This T cell receptor beta chain was captured in a study of identical twins. TCRdb reanalysed the 5' RACE reads using MiXCR and keeps one entry per CDR3 protein. The sample holds around 500,000 distinct CDR3 sequences; about 14% are singletons and the top ten take around 0.48%. The V gene's germline CDR1 is DFQATT and CDR2 SNEGSKA (reference sequence). V lost 1 base and J 6 bases, leaving 13 bases between the germline ends. CDR3 length: 14 residues. Study-wide points: Whereas memory repertoires showed no such difference, abundant cord blood beta clonotypes carried fewer insertions. Twins' excess sharing was less marked for out-of-frame beta sequences.

There are a few counts of this clonotype. Its antigen is unknown. In addition, the sample was reused for a study of yellow fever vaccine responses in identical twins. From that study: After vaccination, twins' T cell response reportedly seemed partly convergent, partly personalized.

The material sequenced was CD4+ T cells sorted from blood. The receptor comes from a woman aged 18-29 years in good health. The chain is built from TRBV20-1 and TRBJ2-1; D call uncertain. CDR3 sequence reads: CSARGQVAVNEQFF. In DNA form, the CDR3 reads TGCAGTGCTAGAGGGCAGGTTGCCGTCAATGAGCAGTTCTTC.